What follows are 3 T cell receptor beta chains derived from one specimen sequenced in a study of regulatory T cells in long-lasting Graves disease (dated by TCRdb to the early 2020s). The method behind the library was multiplex PCR. The instrument given in TCRdb is Illumina HiSeq 4000. To build TCR beta libraries, CDR3 regions were amplified by Arm-PCR using iRepertoire HTBI primers. TCRdb reprocessed the public reads (quality trimming at Q25 with fastp, clone calling with MiXCR) and kept in-frame beta chains. Identical CDR3 proteins give one entry, which carries the most common genes and DNA. In all, the sample holds about 470,000 distinct CDR3 sequences, and about a fifth of those were seen once. Of the sample, 7.1% is held by the ten largest clones. The meaning of the sample's time point label: persistent/refractory GD, antithyroid drugs over 5 years with positive TRAb. For both TCR sequencing and RNA sequencing, RNA was extracted from PBMCs using TRIzol.

Sequencing was performed on peripheral blood mononuclear cells (PBMCs), taken when the disease was refractory, from a patient treated with antithyroid drugs. The receptors derive from a female donor with Graves disease.

The CDR3 protein is CATTLAGVSYEQYF. CDR3 in DNA: TGTGCCACCACTCTAGCGGGAGTTTCCTACGAGCAGTACTTC. J is TRBJ2-7 and V is TRBV6-1, with 10 nucleotides matching TRBD2. The CDR3 extends over 14 amino acids. Germline V gene data show CDR1 as MNHNS and CDR2 as SASEGT. V gave up 10 bases and J gave up 1 base; unmatched junction bases: 7.

In its sample, this clonotype was seen many times. V gene TRBV20-1 combines with J gene TRBJ1-2, with a weak D call TRBD1 (5 bases). The germline V and J ends were trimmed by 1 base and 4 bases, with 16 bases remaining between them. Germline V lookup: CDR1 DFQATT, CDR2 SNEGSKA (reference sequence). The CDR3 totals 15 residues. The CDR3 DNA sequence: TGCAGTGCTAGAGTCAGGCGGCAGGGCGTCTATGGCTACACCTTC. It specifies CSARVRRQGVYGYTF.

This clonotype was recorded a few times. This sequence joins TRBV20-1 and TRBJ1-3; D is undetermined. The V end was cut by 5 bases, the J end by 2 bases, with 13 bases between. The CDR3 spans 14 residues. CDR1 DFQATT and CDR2 SNEGSKA come from the germline V gene (reference sequence). CDR3 amino acids: CSAGPPGAGNTIYF. Written as DNA, the CDR3 is TGCAGTGCTGGACCCCCGGGTGCTGGAAACACCATATATTTT.